This T cell receptor (beta chain) was sequenced for a study of beta chain features in type 1 diabetes (dated by TCRdb to the late 2010s). For the wider study: Patients and healthy donors did not differ in mean age, gender distribution, total cell number or subset yield. A total of 85 million to 110 million sorted cells were examined across all samples, and RNA yield correlated strongly with the number of cells per subset. The study compared TCRB repertoires of sorted circulating CD4+ T cell subsets between recently diagnosed type 1 diabetes patients and matched healthy donors. Regulatory and stem cell-like memory subsets were obtained from only 8 patients and roughly eight healthy donors, while naive and central memory subsets were obtained from all 28 donors. The investigation overall reported the following: PCR may preferentially amplify shorter templates, but because patient and control samples were amplified and corrected together, any resulting skew would affect both groups equally. Because cDNA was sequenced instead of genomic DNA, highly expressing activated cells could be over-represented, though the groups showed no difference in activation or CD3 levels. Type 1 diabetes patients showed a moderate but significant shortening of TCRB CDR3 length in all four CD4+ subsets. Naive, central memory and regulatory TCRB repertoires appeared more similar among patients than among healthy donors. At VDJ recombination sites, type 1 diabetes patients had fewer insertions and more deleted nucleotides, which implies abnormalities in thymic rearrangement. Because the HLA sub-analyses included only small numbers of individuals, any influence of HLA type on TCRB rearrangement was left unresolved.

Each donor gave one peripheral blood draw, around 0.12 L on average, collected into heparinised tubes. A BD FACSAria II and a panel including CD45RO, CCR7, CD25, CD127, CD95 and CD27 were used to sort naive, central memory, regulatory and stem cell-like memory CD4+ T cells. Purity was above 95% for every sorted population. PBMCs were isolated immediately by Lymphoprep density gradient centrifugation and stained directly without culture. To minimize batch effects, samples were stained and sorted in pairs, one healthy donor with one patient per experiment. The entire isolated RNA was reverse transcribed using the High Capacity cDNA Reverse Transcription Kit, and thus expressed TCRB transcripts were sequenced. Naive, central memory and regulatory T cell samples underwent deep immunoSEQ sequencing, averaging roughly 3.5 million total reads per sample. Sorted cells were lysed in RLT buffer, and RNA was extracted using DNase-treated RNeasy Micro or Mini kits according to cell number. Each cell subset was processed separately to prevent cross-contamination, with patient and healthy donor samples processed together. The immunoSEQ multiplex PCR was used to amplify TCRB sequences from cDNA, generating 87-bp fragments that spanned the CDR3 region. Sequencing of the amplicons was done on the Illumina HiSeq platform. As for how the authors treated the data: PCR bias was corrected computationally using synthetic template baselines, and reads within Hamming distance 2 were collapsed, with unmergeable singletons discarded. By aligning reads against IMGT, V, D and J genes, CDR3 length, and insertions or deletions at six rearrangement sites were assigned. Within each subset, clonotype counts were normalized to the number of sorted cells before true diversity and Gini coefficients were calculated with the tcR R package. The overlap coefficient, calculated on TCRB nucleotide sequences, was used to measure repertoire sharing. TCRdb retrieved this table from immuneACCESS and kept in-frame rearrangements only. Not all clones are present; in checked studies, unresolved V genes account for under half, and no reason is known for the remainder. That table gives V, J and clone size, and the DNA gave D and trimming. In all, the sample holds more than 140,000 clones, and about 9.7% of those were seen once. Nearly 0.65% of the sample lies in the top ten.

Trimming takes 5 bases from V and 2 bases from J, and the germline ends sit 13 bases apart. The CDR3 runs 15 residues from the cysteine to the phenylalanine. The read is trimmed to its CDR3 DNA, 45 bases read in frame from base 1. Per the germline V gene, SGHTA is the CDR1 and FQGNSA is the CDR2. This clone was counted only a few times. The target of this receptor is not known. Base qualities are missing; no much larger clone stands one base away. The chain links TRBV7-2 with TRBJ1-3; the D gene is perhaps TRBD1, on 6 matching bases. The sequence was obtained from a woman aged 35 to 49 in good health. Sequenced material: central memory CD4+ T cells from blood. The nucleotides read TGTGCCAGCAGCCCCTCGACAGGAGCTGGAAACACCATATATTTT. It translates as CASSPSTGAGNTIYF.